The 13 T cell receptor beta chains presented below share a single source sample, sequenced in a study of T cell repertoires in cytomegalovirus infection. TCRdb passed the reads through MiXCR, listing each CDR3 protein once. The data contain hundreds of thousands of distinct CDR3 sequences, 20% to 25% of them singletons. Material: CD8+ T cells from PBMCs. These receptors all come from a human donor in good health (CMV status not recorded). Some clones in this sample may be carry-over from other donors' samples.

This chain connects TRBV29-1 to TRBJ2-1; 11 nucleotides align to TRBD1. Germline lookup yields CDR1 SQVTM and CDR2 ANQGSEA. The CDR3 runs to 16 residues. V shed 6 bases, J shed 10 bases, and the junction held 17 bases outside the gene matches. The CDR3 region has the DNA TGCAGCGTCCGAGGGGGACAGGGGGTGAGGGTCTGGGAGCAGTTCTTC. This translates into CSVRGGQGVRVWEQFF.

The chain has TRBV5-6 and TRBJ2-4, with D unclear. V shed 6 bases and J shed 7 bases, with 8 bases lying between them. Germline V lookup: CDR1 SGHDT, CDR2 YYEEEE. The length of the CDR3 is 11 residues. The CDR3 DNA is TGTGCCAGCACCTCTGGGAACATTCAGTACTTC. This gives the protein CASTSGNIQYF.

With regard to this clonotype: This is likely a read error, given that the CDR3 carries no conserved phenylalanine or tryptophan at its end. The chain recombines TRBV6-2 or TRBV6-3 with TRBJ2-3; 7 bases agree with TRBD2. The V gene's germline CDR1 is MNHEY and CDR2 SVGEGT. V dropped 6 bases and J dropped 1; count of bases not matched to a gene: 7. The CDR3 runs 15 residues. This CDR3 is CASRDGGRGTDTQYS. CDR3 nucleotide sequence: TGTGCCAGCAGAGACGGGGGGAGGGGCACAGATACGCAGTATTCT.

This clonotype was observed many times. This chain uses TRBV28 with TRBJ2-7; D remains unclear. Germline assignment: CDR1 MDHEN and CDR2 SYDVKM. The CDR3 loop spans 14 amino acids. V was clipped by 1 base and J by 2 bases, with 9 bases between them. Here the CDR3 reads CASSLSLDPYEQYV. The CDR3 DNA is TGTGCCAGCAGTTTATCCCTGGACCCCTACGAGCAGTACGTC.

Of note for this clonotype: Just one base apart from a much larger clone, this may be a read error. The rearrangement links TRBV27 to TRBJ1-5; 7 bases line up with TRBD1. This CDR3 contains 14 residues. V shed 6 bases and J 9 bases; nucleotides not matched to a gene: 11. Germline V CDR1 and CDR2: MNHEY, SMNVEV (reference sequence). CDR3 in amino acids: CASSPETGKGPQHF. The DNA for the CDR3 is TGTGCCAGCAGCCCCGAGACAGGGAAAGGGCCCCAGCATTTT.

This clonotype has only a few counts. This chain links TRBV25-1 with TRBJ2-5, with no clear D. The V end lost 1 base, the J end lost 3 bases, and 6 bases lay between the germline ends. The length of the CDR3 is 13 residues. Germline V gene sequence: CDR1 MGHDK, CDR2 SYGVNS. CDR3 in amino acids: CASSELGEETQYF. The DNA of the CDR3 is TGTGCCAGCAGTGAATTGGGCGAAGAGACCCAGTACTTC.

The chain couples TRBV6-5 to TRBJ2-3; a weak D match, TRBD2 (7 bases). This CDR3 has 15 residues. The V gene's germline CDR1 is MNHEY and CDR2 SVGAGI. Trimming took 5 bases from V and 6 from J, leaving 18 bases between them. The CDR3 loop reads CASSPFAGAPDTQYF. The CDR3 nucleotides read TGTGCCAGCAGTCCATTTGCGGGGGCGCCGGATACGCAGTATTTT.

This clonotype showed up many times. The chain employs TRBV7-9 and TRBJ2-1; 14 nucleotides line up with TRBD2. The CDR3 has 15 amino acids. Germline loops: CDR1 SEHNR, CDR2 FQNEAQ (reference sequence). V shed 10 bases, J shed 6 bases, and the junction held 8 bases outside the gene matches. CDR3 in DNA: TGTGCCACCCCGATCGGGACTAGCGGGGGCAATGAGCAGTTCTTC. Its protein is CATPIGTSGGNEQFF.

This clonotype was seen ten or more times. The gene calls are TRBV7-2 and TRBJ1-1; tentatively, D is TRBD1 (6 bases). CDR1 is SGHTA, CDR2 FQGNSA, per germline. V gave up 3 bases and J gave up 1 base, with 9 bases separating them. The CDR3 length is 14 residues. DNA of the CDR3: TGTGCCAGCAGCTTTACAGGGTGGAACACTGAAGCTTTCTTT. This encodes CASSFTGWNTEAFF.

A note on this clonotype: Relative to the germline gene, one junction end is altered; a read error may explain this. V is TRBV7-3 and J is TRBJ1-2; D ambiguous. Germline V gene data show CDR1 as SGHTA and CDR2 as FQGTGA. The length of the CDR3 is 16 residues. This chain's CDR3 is CVSDNPSGRANYGYTF. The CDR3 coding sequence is TGTGTCAGCGACAATCCGTCGGGAAGAGCTAACTATGGCTACACCTTC.

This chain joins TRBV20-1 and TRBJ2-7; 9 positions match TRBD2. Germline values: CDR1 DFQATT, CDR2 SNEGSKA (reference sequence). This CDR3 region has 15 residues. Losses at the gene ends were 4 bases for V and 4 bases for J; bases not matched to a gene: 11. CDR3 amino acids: CSATLAGGPRYEQYV. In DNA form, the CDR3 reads TGCAGTGCTACCTTGGCGGGGGGGCCGAGGTACGAGCAGTACGTC.

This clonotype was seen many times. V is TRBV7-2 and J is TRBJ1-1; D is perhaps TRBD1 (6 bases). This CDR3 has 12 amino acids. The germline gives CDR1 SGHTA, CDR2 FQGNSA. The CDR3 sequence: CANREGDTEAFF. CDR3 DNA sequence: TGTGCTAACAGGGAGGGGGACACTGAAGCTTTCTTT. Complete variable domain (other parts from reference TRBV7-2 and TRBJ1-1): GAGVSQSPSNKVTEKGKDVELRCDPISGHTALYWYRQSLGQGLEFLIYFQGNSAPDKSGLPSDRFSAERTGGSVSTLTIQRTQQEDSAVYLCANREGDTEAFFGQGTRLTVV.

In DNA, the CDR3 is TGCAGTGCCGCGAAAGGCGGGTACGAGCAGTACTTC. Its translation: CSAAKGGYEQYF. The V and J genes are TRBV20-1 and TRBJ2-7, with D possibly matching TRBD2 (5 bases). The CDR3 extends over 12 amino acids. Germline V gives CDR1 DFQATT, CDR2 SNEGSKA (reference sequence). The V end was cut by 6 bases, the J end by 4 bases, with 13 bases between.